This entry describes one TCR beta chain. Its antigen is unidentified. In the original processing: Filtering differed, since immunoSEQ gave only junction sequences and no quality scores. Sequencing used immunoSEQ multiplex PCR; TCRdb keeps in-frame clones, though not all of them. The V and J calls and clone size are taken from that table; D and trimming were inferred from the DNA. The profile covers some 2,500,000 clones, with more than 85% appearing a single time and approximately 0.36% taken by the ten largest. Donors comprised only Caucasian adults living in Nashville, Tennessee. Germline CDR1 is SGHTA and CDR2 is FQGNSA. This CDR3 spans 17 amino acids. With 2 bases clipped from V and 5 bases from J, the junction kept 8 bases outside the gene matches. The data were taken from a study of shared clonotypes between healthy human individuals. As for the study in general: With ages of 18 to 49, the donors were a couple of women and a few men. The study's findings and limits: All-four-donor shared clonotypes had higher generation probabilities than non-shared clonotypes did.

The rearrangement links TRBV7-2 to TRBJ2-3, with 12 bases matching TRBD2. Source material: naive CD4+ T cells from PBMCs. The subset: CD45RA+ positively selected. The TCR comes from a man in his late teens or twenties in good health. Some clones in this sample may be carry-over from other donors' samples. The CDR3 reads CASSLMASGRVGDTQYF. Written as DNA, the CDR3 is TGTGCCAGCAGCTTAATGGCTAGCGGGAGGGTGGGAGATACGCAGTATTTT. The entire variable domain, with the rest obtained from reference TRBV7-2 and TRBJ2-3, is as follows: GAGVSQSPSNKVTEKGKDVELRCDPISGHTALYWYRQSLGQGLEFLIYFQGNSAPDKSGLPSDRFSAERTGGSVSTLTIQRTQQEDSAVYLCASSLMASGRVGDTQYFGPGTRLTVL.